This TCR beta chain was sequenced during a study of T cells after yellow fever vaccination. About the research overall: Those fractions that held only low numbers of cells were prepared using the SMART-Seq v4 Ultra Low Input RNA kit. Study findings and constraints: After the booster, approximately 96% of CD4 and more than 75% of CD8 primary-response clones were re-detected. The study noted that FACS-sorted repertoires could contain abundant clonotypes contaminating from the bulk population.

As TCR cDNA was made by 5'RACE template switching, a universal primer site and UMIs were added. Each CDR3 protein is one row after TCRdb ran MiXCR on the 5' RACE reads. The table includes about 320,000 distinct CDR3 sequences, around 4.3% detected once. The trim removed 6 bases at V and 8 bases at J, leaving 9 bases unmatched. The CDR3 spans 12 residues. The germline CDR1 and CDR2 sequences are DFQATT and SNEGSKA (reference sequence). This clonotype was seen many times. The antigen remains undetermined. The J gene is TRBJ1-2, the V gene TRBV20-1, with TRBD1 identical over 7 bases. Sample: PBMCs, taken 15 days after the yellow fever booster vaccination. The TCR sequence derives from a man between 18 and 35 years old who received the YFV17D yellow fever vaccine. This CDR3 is CSATDRVAGYTF. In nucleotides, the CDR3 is TGCAGTGCCACCGACAGGGTGGCAGGCTACACCTTC.